This record looks at one T cell receptor (beta chain) sequence and its context. Its specificity is unknown. This sample is part of a study of cytomegalovirus exposure and HLA in healthy donors. Study information: One earlier analysis, a look at 180 million or so T cells, found some 100 million unique TCR beta sequences. There were about 85 million unique TCRs (from HLA-typed donors) in an early data release.

Study-level results: Donors belonging to an Asian-associated ancestry cluster reportedly showed fewer N-insertions in productive TCRs than the roughly 670-donor mean, according to what a later analysis found.

The PCR employed 60 Vbeta primers together with 13 Jbeta primers. The data were produced by immunoSEQ multiplex PCR, yet TCRdb's version contains in-frame clones alone and is incomplete. The top ten hold approximately 1.4% of the sample, which has 180,000 or so clones, roughly 82% seen once. The sequenced material came from PBMCs. The receptor's source is a man in his forties in good health and CMV-seronegative.

The CDR3 DNA reads TGTGCCGTCACCGGGGGGGCCCTAGAAGATACGCAGTATTTT. The encoded protein is CAVTGGALEDTQYF. V and J are TRBV19 and TRBJ2-3, with TRBD2 matching 8 bases. The CDR3 extends over 14 amino acids. V gave up 11 bases and J gave up 5 bases; unmatched junction bases: 12. Germline-derived CDR1 and CDR2 are LNHDA and SQIVND (reference sequence).